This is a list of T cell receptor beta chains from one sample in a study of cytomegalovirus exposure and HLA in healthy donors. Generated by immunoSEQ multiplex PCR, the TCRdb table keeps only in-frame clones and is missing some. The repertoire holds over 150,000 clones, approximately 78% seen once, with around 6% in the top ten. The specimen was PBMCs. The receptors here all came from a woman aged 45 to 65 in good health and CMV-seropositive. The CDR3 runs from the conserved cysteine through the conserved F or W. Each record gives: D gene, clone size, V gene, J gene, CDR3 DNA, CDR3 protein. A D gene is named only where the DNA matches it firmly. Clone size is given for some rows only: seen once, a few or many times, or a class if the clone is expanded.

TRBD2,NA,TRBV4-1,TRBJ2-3,TGCGCCAGCAGCCCGGGACTAGCGGGGAACGCGGGGACAGATACGCAGTATTTT,CASSPGLAGNAGTDTQYF
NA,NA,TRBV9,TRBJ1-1,TGTGCCAGCAGCCCCATTGACACTGAAGCTTTCTTT,CASSPIDTEAFF
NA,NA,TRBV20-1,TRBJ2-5,TGCAGTGCTAGGAGTGGAGAGACCCAGTACTTC,CSARSGETQYF
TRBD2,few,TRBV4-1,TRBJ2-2,TGCGCCAGCAGCCAAGGCCCCTTTAGGACTAGCGGGAGGGCCGGGGAGCTGTTTTTT,CASSQGPFRTSGRAGELFF
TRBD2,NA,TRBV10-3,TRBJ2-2,TGTGCCATTCAAAATAGCGGGAGGGCGGTCACCGGGGAGCTGTTTTTT,CAIQNSGRAVTGELFF
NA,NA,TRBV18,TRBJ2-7,TGTGCCAGCTCACCAACCGATAGCTCCTACGAGCAGTACTTC,CASSPTDSSYEQYF
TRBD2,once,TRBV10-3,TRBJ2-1,TGTGCCATCAGTTATAGCGGGAGTAGTGGGGTCTACAATGAGCAGTTCTTC,CAISYSGSSGVYNEQFF
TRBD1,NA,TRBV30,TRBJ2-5,TGTGCCTGGAGTGTGGTGGACAGGGGACCAGAGACCCAGTACTTC,CAWSVVDRGPETQYF
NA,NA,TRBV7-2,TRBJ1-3,TGTGCCAGCAGCCTATACAGTTCTGGAAACACCATATATTTT,CASSLYSSGNTIYF
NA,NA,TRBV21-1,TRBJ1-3,TGTGCCAGCAGCGCCCCAGGGGTTGGAAACACCATATATTTT,CASSAPGVGNTIYF
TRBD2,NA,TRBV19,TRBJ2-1,TGTGCCAGTAGCCCTCGGCGGGCGGGAGGATATGTGGATGAGCAGTTCTTC,CASSPRRAGGYVDEQFF
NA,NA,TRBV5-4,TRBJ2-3,TGTGCCAGCAGCGGCGCAGGTCCCACAGATACGCAGTATTTT,CASSGAGPTDTQYF
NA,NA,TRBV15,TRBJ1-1,TGTGCCACCAGCAGGGAACAACTATTTGAAGCTTTCTTT,CATSREQLFEAFF
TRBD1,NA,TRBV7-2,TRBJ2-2,TGTGCCAGCAGCCCAGGGGGTTCGTTGGGGGAGCTGTTTTTT,CASSPGGSLGELFF
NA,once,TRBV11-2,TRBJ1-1,TGTGCCAGCAGCGAAGCAGCCAGGTCCACTGAAGCTTTCTTT,CASSEAARSTEAFF
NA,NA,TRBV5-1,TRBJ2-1,TGCGCCAGCAGCTTGGCCTTGAGCTCCTACAATGAGCAGTTCTTC,CASSLALSSYNEQFF
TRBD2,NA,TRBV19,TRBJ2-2,TGTGCCAGTACCATAGGTACTAGCGGGGGCCCTACCGGGGAGCTGTTTTTT,CASTIGTSGGPTGELFF
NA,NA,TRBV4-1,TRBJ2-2,TGCGCCAGCAGCCAAGTCGCATTAGCGGCTACCGGGGAGCTGTTTTTT,CASSQVALAATGELFF
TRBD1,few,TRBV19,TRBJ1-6,TGTGCCAGTAGTACCCGCAGAACAGGGGATAATTCACCCCTCCACTTT,CASSTRRTGDNSPLHF
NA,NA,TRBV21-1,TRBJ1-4,TGTGCCACCGGCGATAGGGGAAGGGTGGCTAATGAAAAACTGTTTTTT,CATGDRGRVANEKLFF
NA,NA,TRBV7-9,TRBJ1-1,TGTGCCAGCAGCTTAGCCTCATACGGCACTGAAGCTTTCTTT,CASSLASYGTEAFF
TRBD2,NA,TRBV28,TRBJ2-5,TGTGCCAGCAGTGCGGGGACTAGCGGATTTCAAGAGACCCAGTACTTC,CASSAGTSGFQETQYF
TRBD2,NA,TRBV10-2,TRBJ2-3,TGCGCCAGCAACCTAGCGGGAGGGACAGATACGCAGTATTTT,CASNLAGGTDTQYF
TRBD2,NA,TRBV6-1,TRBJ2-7,TGTGCCAGCAGTGAAGGGGGGGGACGCCTAGCGACCTTCGAGCAGTACTTC,CASSEGGGRLATFEQYF
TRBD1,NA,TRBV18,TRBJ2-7,TGTGCCAGCTCCCATGACAGGGCCGAGCAGTACTTC,CASSHDRAEQYF
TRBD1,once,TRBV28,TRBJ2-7,TGTGCCACCCGTCCGGGACAGGTGACCTACGAGCAGTACTTC,CATRPGQVTYEQYF
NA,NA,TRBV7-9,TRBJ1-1,TGTGCCAGCATGGGACCCGGGGGGACTGAAGCTTTCTTT,CASMGPGGTEAFF
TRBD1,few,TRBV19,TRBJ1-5,TGTGCCAGCTCGGGACAGGGGGGCAATCAGCCCCAGCATTTT,CASSGQGGNQPQHF
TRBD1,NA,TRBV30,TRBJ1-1,TGTGCCTGGAACCCACAGGGGCCCCCAGGAGCTTTCTTT,CAWNPQGPPGAFF
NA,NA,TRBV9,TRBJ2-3,TGTGCCAGCAGCGGCGTAGGGGACTCGCCAGATACGCAGTATTTT,CASSGVGDSPDTQYF
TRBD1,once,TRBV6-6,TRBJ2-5,TGTGCCAGCAGCCCCGACCCCGGGACAGCACAAGAGACCCAGTACTTC,CASSPDPGTAQETQYF
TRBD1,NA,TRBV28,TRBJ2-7,TGTGCCAGCAGTTCCTGGACAGGGGGTTACTACGAGCAGTACTTC,CASSSWTGGYYEQYF
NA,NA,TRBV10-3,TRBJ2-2,TGTGCCACCCTGGACAGATTCACCGGGGAGCTGTTTTTT,CATLDRFTGELFF
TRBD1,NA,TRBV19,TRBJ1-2,TGTGCCAGTAGCTCCCCGACAGGGGCCAACCCTAACTATGGCTACACCTTC,CASSSPTGANPNYGYTF
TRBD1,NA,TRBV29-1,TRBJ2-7,TGCAGCGTTGGGAGAGGGACAGGGGGCAACGAGCAGTACTTC,CSVGRGTGGNEQYF
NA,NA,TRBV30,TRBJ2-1,TGTGCCTGGAGTTCCGAGGATGAGCAGTTCTTC,CAWSSEDEQFF
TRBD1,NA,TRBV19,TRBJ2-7,TGTGCCAGTAGTATAGAAGGGGGCTATGACGAGCAGTACTTC,CASSIEGGYDEQYF
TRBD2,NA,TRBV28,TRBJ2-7,TGTGCCAGCAGTCCCCTTGGGGCTGCGGGGGGCCCGAACTCCTACGAGCAGTACTTC,CASSPLGAAGGPNSYEQYF
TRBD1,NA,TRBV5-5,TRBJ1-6,TGTGCCAGCAGCTTTACCACAGGGGGCATCGATTCACCCCTCCACTTT,CASSFTTGGIDSPLHF
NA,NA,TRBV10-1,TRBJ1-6,TGCGCCAGCAGTGAGGCAGTGAGGAATTCACCCCTCCACTTT,CASSEAVRNSPLHF
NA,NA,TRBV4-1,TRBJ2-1,TGCGCCAGCAGCCAAGGCTTCGGGGTTGGGTCCTACAATGAGCAGTTCTTC,CASSQGFGVGSYNEQFF
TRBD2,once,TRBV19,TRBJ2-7,TGTGCCAGTAGTATGGACCGTACGGGGGGCGAGCAGTACTTC,CASSMDRTGGEQYF
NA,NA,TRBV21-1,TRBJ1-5,TGTGCCAGCAGCAAAGGCGGCGAAAGACAGGGGGGCAATCAGCCCCAGCATTTT,CASSKGGERQGGNQPQHF
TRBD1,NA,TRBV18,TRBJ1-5,TGTGCCAGCTCACCAGTAGATACAGGGGGTAGGCAGCCCCAGCATTTT,CASSPVDTGGRQPQHF
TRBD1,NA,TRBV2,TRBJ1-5,TGTGCCAGCAGTGATGACAGGGACAATCAGCCCCAGCATTTT,CASSDDRDNQPQHF
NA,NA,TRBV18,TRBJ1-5,TGTGCCAGCTCACTTATGACAGGACCAGGGATGGAGCCCCAGCATTTT,CASSLMTGPGMEPQHF
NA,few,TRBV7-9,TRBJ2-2,TGTGCCAGCAGCTTGCAGTCTAACACCGGGGAGCTGTTTTTT,CASSLQSNTGELFF
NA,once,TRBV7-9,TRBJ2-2,TGTGCCAGCAGCCCCAGGGTTACCGGGGAGCTGTTTTTT,CASSPRVTGELFF
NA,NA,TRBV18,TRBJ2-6,TGTGCCAGCTCACCCAGAGGGGGTCTATTTTCTGGGGCCAACGTCCTGACTTTC,CASSPRGGLFSGANVLTF
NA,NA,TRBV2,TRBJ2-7,TGTGCCAGCAGTAGGAGCCCGACTCCGTCCTACGAGCAGTACTTC,CASSRSPTPSYEQYF
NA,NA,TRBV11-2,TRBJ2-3,TGTGCCAGCAGCCACCGGGACTCGATCACAGATACGCAGTATTTT,CASSHRDSITDTQYF
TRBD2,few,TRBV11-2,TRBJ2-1,TGTGCCAGCAGCGTGCAGGCTAGCGGGGGGCCAACGAATGAGCAGTTCTTC,CASSVQASGGPTNEQFF
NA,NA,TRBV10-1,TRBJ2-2,TGCGCCAGCAGCCGCACTAGCCCCGGGGAGCTGTTTTTT,CASSRTSPGELFF
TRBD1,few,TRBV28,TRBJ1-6,TGTGCCAGCAGTACCGGACAGGGTCATAATTCACCCCTCCACTTT,CASSTGQGHNSPLHF
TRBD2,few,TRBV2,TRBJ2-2,TGTGCCACCCAGGGTATCGGGACTAGAGCCACCGGGGAGCTGTTTTTT,CATQGIGTRATGELFF
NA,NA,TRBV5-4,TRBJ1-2,TGTGCCAGCAGCTTGGGCGGGGGAAAGTTGAACCGCTATGGCTACACCTTC,CASSLGGGKLNRYGYTF
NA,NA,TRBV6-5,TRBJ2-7,TGTGCCAGCAGCTCAGGAACCTACGAGCAGTACTTC,CASSSGTYEQYF